This paragraph covers one TCR beta chain sequence. Its specificity is unknown. The CDR3 consists of 16 residues. V lost 4 bases to trimming and J lost 0 bases, with 14 bases between them. CDR1 and CDR2 from the germline V gene are SGHRS and YFSETQ. The data derive from a study of T cell responses to AZD1222 COVID-19 vaccine. Notes on the study in general: Clonal diversity was possibly underestimated, and white British individuals and females predominated among donors.

The assay was immunoSEQ multiplex PCR, and TCRdb's table has in-frame clones only and misses some. The sample consists of 150,000 or so clones, 90% of them appearing once. The TCR comes from an adult in good health. Sequencing was performed on peripheral blood, taken on day 0 of AZD1222 vaccination. This sequence joins TRBV5-1 and TRBJ2-1; D is possibly TRBD1 (6 bases). CDR3 in amino acids: CASSLLQDSSYNEQFF. The CDR3 nucleotides read TGCGCCAGCAGCCTCCTCCAGGACAGCTCCTACAATGAGCAGTTCTTC. Based on the CDR3 plus reference TRBV5-1 and TRBJ2-1, the full variable domain is KAGVTQTPRYLIKTRGQQVTLSCSPISGHRSVSWYQQTPGQGLQFLFEYFSETQRNKGNFPGRFSGRQFSNSRSEMNVSTLELGDSALYLCASSLLQDSSYNEQFFGPGTRLTVL.